These T cell receptor beta chains were read from a single sample in a study of CD8+ T cells in alopecia areata. The assay was immunoSEQ multiplex PCR, and TCRdb's table has in-frame clones only and misses some. The sample carries around 60,000 clones, more than 45% recorded once. The sequenced sample was CD8+ T cells sorted from blood, obtained between weeks 36 and 40, from a patient treated with tofacitinib. The source of these receptors is a human donor with alopecia areata. Each CDR3 is given with its conserved first and last residue. A D gene is named only where the DNA matches it firmly. A clone size is listed for some rows: how often the clone was seen (once, few, many), or a class if it is expanded.

j_call d_call clone_size v_call cdr3_aa cdr3_nt
TRBJ1-2 . . TRBV18 CASSPPRESWYGYTF TGTGCCAGCTCACCACCCAGGGAATCGTGGTATGGCTACACCTTC
TRBJ2-4 . . TRBV10-3 CAISEGLQNIQYF TGTGCCATCAGTGAGGGACTCCAAAACATTCAGTACTTC
TRBJ2-7 . few TRBV4-1 CASSQVGKGASYEQYF TGCGCCAGCAGCCAAGTTGGTAAAGGGGCATCCTACGAGCAGTACTTC
TRBJ2-2 . few TRBV9 CASSHNPRGERAGANTGELFF TGTGCCAGCAGCCATAACCCAAGGGGAGAACGGGCTGGCGCGAACACCGGGGAGCTGTTTTTT
TRBJ1-4 . . TRBV7-9 CASSLEGLDSEKLFF TGTGCCAGCAGCTTAGAGGGTCTGGACAGTGAAAAACTGTTTTTT
TRBJ2-2 . few TRBV29-1 CSATGLGAGELFF TGCAGCGCAACAGGGCTGGGGGCCGGGGAGCTGTTTTTT
TRBJ1-1 . few TRBV2 CASPGGANTEAFF TGTGCCAGCCCCGGAGGGGCCAACACTGAAGCTTTCTTT
TRBJ1-1 . . TRBV5-1 CASGWEKNTEAFF TGCGCCAGCGGGTGGGAGAAGAACACTGAAGCTTTCTTT
TRBJ2-5 . . TRBV29-1 CSVWGEYQETQYF TGCAGCGTTTGGGGGGAGTACCAAGAGACCCAGTACTTC
TRBJ2-7 TRBD1 few TRBV7-9 CASRGTGGHEQYF TGTGCCAGCAGGGGGACAGGGGGTCACGAGCAGTACTTC
TRBJ1-5 . few TRBV30 CAWSQTTNQPQHF TGTGCCTGGAGCCAAACGACGAATCAGCCCCAGCATTTT
TRBJ2-1 . few TRBV29-1 CSVDPPTRRSYNEQFF TGCAGCGTTGACCCTCCGACTAGGAGATCCTACAATGAGCAGTTCTTC
TRBJ2-1 TRBD1 . TRBV28 CASKGGGRYNEQFF TGTGCCAGCAAAGGGGGCGGAAGATACAATGAGCAGTTCTTC
TRBJ2-5 . few TRBV29-1 CSVPSPDDQTQYF TGCAGCGTTCCGAGCCCCGATGATCAGACCCAGTACTTC
TRBJ2-7 . . TRBV20-1 CSAYLDNKQYF TGCAGTGCTTACCTTGATAACAAGCAGTACTTC
TRBJ1-5 . few TRBV29-1 CSVVSGSGGAQHF TGCAGCGTTGTATCCGGGTCGGGGGGAGCCCAGCATTTT
TRBJ2-5 . . TRBV7-2 CASSLALKRETQYF TGTGCCAGCAGCTTAGCGTTAAAGCGGGAGACCCAGTACTTC
TRBJ1-3 TRBD1 . TRBV6-6 CASSYPGQEGGNTIYF TGTGCCAGCAGTTACCCCGGACAGGAGGGGGGAAACACCATATATTTT
TRBJ2-7 . few TRBV7-7 CASSEGVAERYEQYF TGTGCTAGCAGCGAAGGGGTAGCGGAGCGATACGAGCAGTACTTC
TRBJ2-7 . . TRBV21-1 CASSKVGGLAGDEQYF TGTGCCAGCAGCAAAGTAGGGGGACTAGCGGGAGACGAGCAGTACTTC
TRBJ2-5 . . TRBV29-1 CSVEGGRNQETQYF TGCAGCGTTGAGGGGGGGCGAAACCAAGAGACCCAGTACTTC
TRBJ2-7 TRBD2 few TRBV5-1 CASSKGLAGGFYEQYF TGCGCCAGCAGCAAGGGACTAGCGGGAGGATTCTACGAGCAGTACTTC
TRBJ1-1 . . TRBV19 CASTPGGHMNTEAFF TGTGCCAGTACCCCGGGGGGACACATGAACACTGAAGCTTTCTTT
TRBJ2-7 TRBD2 . TRBV4-1 CASSQDPLAGAPNYEQYF TGCGCCAGCAGCCAAGATCCGTTAGCGGGAGCGCCTAACTACGAGCAGTACTTC
TRBJ2-1 . . TRBV2 CASSTSGHYNEQFF TGTGCCAGCAGTACGTCCGGACATTACAATGAGCAGTTCTTC
TRBJ1-5 TRBD1 medium-sized TRBV30 CAWSPGQGAQPQHF TGTGCCTGGAGTCCCGGACAGGGGGCTCAGCCCCAGCATTTT
TRBJ2-6 . medium-sized TRBV6-4 CASSDGSSGANVLTF TGTGCCAGCAGTGATGGAAGCTCTGGGGCCAACGTCCTGACTTTC
TRBJ1-2 . . TRBV19 CASSPPPGGNGYTF TGTGCCAGTAGTCCCCCCCCAGGCGGTAATGGCTACACCTTC
TRBJ1-2 . . TRBV5-6 CASSFVSRGNYGYTF TGTGCCAGCAGCTTTGTGTCCAGGGGAAACTATGGCTACACCTTC
TRBJ2-7 TRBD1 . TRBV7-9 CASSRDRVASYEQYF TGTGCCAGCAGCCGGGACAGGGTGGCCTCCTACGAGCAGTACTTC
TRBJ2-7 TRBD2 . TRBV14 CASSQGPGLDVYEQYF TGTGCCAGCAGCCAGGGGCCGGGACTAGATGTTTACGAGCAGTACTTC
TRBJ2-5 . . TRBV7-2 CASSLGVGPIPETQYF TGTGCCAGCAGCTTAGGGGTTGGACCGATCCCCGAGACCCAGTACTTC
TRBJ2-7 TRBD1 medium-sized TRBV9 CASSQFPGQAYEQYF TGTGCCAGCAGCCAGTTCCCGGGACAGGCCTACGAGCAGTACTTC
TRBJ2-7 TRBD1 . TRBV30 CAWSAGTGGYEQYF TGTGCCTGGAGTGCGGGGACAGGGGGCTACGAGCAGTACTTC
TRBJ1-2 . . TRBV27 CASSPGVGYTF TGTGCCAGCAGTCCGGGGGTTGGCTACACCTTC
TRBJ2-7 TRBD2 . TRBV28 CASRHRLAGFYEQYF TGTGCCAGCAGGCATCGACTAGCGGGATTCTACGAGCAGTACTTC
TRBJ2-1 . few TRBV11-2 CASSWPGLASNEQFF TGTGCCAGCAGCTGGCCGGGACTTGCCTCCAATGAGCAGTTCTTC
TRBJ2-5 . . TRBV27 CASSLLGFRGQETQYF TGTGCCAGCAGTTTACTAGGTTTCAGGGGCCAAGAGACCCAGTACTTC
TRBJ2-2 . . TRBV6-1 CATSDLPGELFF TGTGCCACCAGTGATCTCCCTGGGGAGCTGTTTTTT
TRBJ2-7 . . TRBV11-2 CASSLGPPASYEQYF TGTGCCAGCAGCTTAGGCCCCCCAGCTTCCTACGAGCAGTACTTC
TRBJ2-4 TRBD1 . TRBV7-9 CASSQTGGIAKNIQYF TGTGCCAGCAGCCAAACAGGGGGAATAGCCAAAAACATTCAGTACTTC
TRBJ1-5 . . TRBV4-1 CASSQGGQPQHF TGCGCCAGCAGCCAAGGGGGACAGCCCCAGCATTTT
TRBJ2-5 . . TRBV11-2 CASSSLQGMGETQYF TGTGCCAGCAGCTCCCTACAGGGAATGGGAGAGACCCAGTACTTC
TRBJ1-5 . . TRBV28 CASSSYSNQPQHF TGTGCCAGCAGTTCTTATAGCAATCAGCCCCAGCATTTT
TRBJ1-1 . . TRBV30 CAWSEGLYTEAFF TGTGCCTGGAGTGAGGGGCTCTACACTGAAGCTTTCTTT
TRBJ2-7 TRBD2 . TRBV29-1 CSVILAGEEYEQYF TGCAGCGTGATACTAGCGGGAGAGGAGTACGAGCAGTACTTC
TRBJ2-2 TRBD2 few TRBV19 CASSEGTSGYTGELFF TGTGCCAGTAGTGAGGGGACTAGCGGTTATACCGGGGAGCTGTTTTTT
TRBJ2-2 . few TRBV29-1 CSVLKSGNTGELFF TGCAGCGTTCTAAAATCGGGAAACACCGGGGAGCTGTTTTTT
TRBJ2-3 TRBD2 . TRBV9 CASSVDGTSETDTQYF TGTGCCAGCAGCGTAGACGGGACTAGCGAGACAGATACGCAGTATTTT
TRBJ1-1 . . TRBV4-3 CASSQDLQSGATEAFF TGCGCCAGCAGCCAAGATCTTCAATCGGGGGCGACTGAAGCTTTCTTT
TRBJ2-4 . . TRBV21-1 CASEYGRNIQYF TGTGCCAGCGAGTATGGGAGAAACATTCAGTACTTC
TRBJ2-5 TRBD2 medium-sized TRBV9 CASSVEAGALQETQYF TGTGCCAGCAGCGTAGAAGCGGGGGCTTTACAGGAGACCCAGTACTTC
TRBJ1-3 . . TRBV29-1 CSVELAVSGNTIYF TGCAGCGTTGAGTTGGCAGTCTCTGGAAACACCATATATTTT